This TCR beta chain was captured by sequencing in a study of blood T cell repertoires in COVID-19. Study at large: Material from acute and convalescent COVID-19 was sourced from the United States, Italy and Spain. Sources were T cells, B-cell-depleted T cells, or PBMCs; the material itself was cDNA or gDNA.

The sample holds a few counts of this clone. Original methodology: Amplified reference gene primers provided the basis for estimating nucleated cell counts. Some clones are missing from TCRdb's copy, which holds only in-frame ones; the method was immunoSEQ multiplex PCR. Clonal size and the V and J genes are those of that table, whereas D and trimming came from the DNA. Of fewer than 250,000 clones listed, 80% to 85% are singletons. The ends were cut back, 7 bases at V and 9 bases at J, with 14 bases in the middle. This CDR3 has 12 amino acids. The TCR sequence derives from a man aged 25-45 years with active or convalescent COVID-19. The V and J genes are TRBV12-3 or TRBV12-4 and TRBJ2-3, with D maybe TRBD1 (6 bases). Sequencing was performed on peripheral blood. Written as DNA, the CDR3 is TGTGCCAGCACTACTCCGGGACAAACGCAGTATTTT. This sequence encodes CASTTPGQTQYF.